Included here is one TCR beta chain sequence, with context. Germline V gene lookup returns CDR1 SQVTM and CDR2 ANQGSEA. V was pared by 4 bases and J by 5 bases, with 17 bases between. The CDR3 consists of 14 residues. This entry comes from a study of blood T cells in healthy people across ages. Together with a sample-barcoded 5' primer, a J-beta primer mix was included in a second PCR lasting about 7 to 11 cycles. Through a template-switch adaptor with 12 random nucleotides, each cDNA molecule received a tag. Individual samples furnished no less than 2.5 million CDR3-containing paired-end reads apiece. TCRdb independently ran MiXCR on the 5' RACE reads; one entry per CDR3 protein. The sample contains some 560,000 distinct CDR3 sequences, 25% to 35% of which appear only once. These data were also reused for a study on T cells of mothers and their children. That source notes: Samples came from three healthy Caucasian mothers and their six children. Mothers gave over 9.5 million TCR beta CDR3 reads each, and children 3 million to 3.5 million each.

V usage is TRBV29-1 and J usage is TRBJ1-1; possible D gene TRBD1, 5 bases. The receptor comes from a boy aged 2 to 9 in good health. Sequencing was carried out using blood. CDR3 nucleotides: TGCAGCGTTGGAACAGGCTCGAGAGGTACTGAAGCTTTCTTT. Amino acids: CSVGTGSRGTEAFF. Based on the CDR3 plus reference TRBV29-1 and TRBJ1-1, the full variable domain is SAVISQKPSRDICQRGTSLTIQCQVDSQVTMMFWYRQQPGQSLTLIATANQGSEATYESGFVIDKFPISRPNLTFSTLTVSNMSPEDSSIYLCSVGTGSRGTEAFFGQGTRLTVV.